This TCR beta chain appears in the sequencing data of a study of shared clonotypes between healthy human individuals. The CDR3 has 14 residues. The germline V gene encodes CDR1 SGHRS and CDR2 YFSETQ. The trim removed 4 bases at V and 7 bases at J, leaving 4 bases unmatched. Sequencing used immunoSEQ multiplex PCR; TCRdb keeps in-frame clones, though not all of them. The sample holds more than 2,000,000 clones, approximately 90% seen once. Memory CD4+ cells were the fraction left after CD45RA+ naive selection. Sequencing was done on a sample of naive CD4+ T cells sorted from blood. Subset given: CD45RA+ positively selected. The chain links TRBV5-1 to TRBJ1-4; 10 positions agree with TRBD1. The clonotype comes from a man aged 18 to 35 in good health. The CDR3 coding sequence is TGCGCCAGCAGCCGACAGGGGGCGGGTGAAAAACTGTTTTTT. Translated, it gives CASSRQGAGEKLFF. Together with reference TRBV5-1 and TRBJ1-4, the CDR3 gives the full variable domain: KAGVTQTPRYLIKTRGQQVTLSCSPISGHRSVSWYQQTPGQGLQFLFEYFSETQRNKGNFPGRFSGRQFSNSRSEMNVSTLELGDSALYLCASSRQGAGEKLFFGSGTQLSVL.